This T cell receptor beta chain is drawn from a study of blood T cells in healthy people across ages. General study points: TCR beta diversity per million T cells fell roughly linearly with age.

Worth noting for this clonotype: What it binds is unknown.

PCR was performed a second time for about 6 to 12 cycles using a sample-barcoded 5' primer and a J-beta primer mix. One entry per CDR3 protein, called by TCRdb with MiXCR from the 5' RACE reads. The sample consists of about 640,000 distinct CDR3 sequences, 45% to 65% of them appearing once. CDR1 is SEHNR, CDR2 FQNEAQ, per germline (reference sequence). Trimming took off 0 bases at V and 6 bases at J, with 12 bases between the two ends. This CDR3 has 14 residues. Material: blood. V gene TRBV7-9 combines with J gene TRBJ2-7, with D possibly TRBD1 on 6 matching bases. The sequence was obtained from a man aged 60-69 years in good health. The CDR3 region has the DNA TGTGCCAGCAGCTTAGCTGGGGGCTTGGGCGAGCAGTACTTC. Amino acids: CASSLAGGLGEQYF.